What follows are 20 T cell receptor beta chains derived from one specimen sequenced in a study of T-cell reconstitution after alpha-beta-depleted transplantation in children. Construction of the TCRbeta library involved unique molecular identifiers. TCRdb itself ran the PCR reads through MiXCR, one entry per CDR3 protein. This table has over 550,000 distinct CDR3 sequences, about 11% appearing once. The material sequenced was PBMCs from the stem cell graft donor, taken from the stem cell graft. These receptors were obtained from a human donor who donated a stem cell graft to a child with acute myeloid leukemia.

Ten or more counts support this clonotype. The CDR3 DNA reads TGTGCCAGCAGCGAAACGGGACTACTCTACGAGCAGTACTTC. Its translation is CASSETGLLYEQYF. The chain is built from TRBV5-6 and TRBJ2-7; TRBD2 agrees at 7 bases. After removal of 4 bases from V and 3 bases from J, the junction contained 7 bases not matched to a gene. There are 14 residues in the CDR3. Germline CDR1 and CDR2: SGHDT and YYEEEE. The complete variable domain, with remaining parts taken from reference TRBV5-6 and TRBJ2-7, reads DAGVTQSPTHLIKTRGQQVTLRCSPKSGHDTVSWYQQALGQGPQFIFQYYEEEERQRGNFPDRFSGHQFPNYSSELNVNALLLGDSALYLCASSETGLLYEQYFGPGTRLTVT.

V and J are TRBV12-3 or TRBV12-4 and TRBJ2-3; 11 nucleotides match TRBD2. J gave up 5 bases and V 3 bases, and 7 bases lay outside the gene matches. This CDR3 spans 16 amino acids. The CDR3 protein is CASSLTTSGAGDTQYF. The CDR3 nucleotides read TGTGCCAGCAGTTTGACGACTAGCGGGGCGGGAGATACGCAGTATTTT.

This clonotype came up many times. The V call is TRBV5-8, the J call TRBJ1-1; 9 nucleotides align to TRBD1. V shed 4 bases, J shed 5 bases, and the junction held 6 bases outside the gene matches. The CDR3 sequence is 14 residues long. The V gene's germline CDR1 is SGHTS and CDR2 YDEGEE. In nucleotides, the CDR3 is TGTGCCAGCAGCCGGGACAGGGAAGGAACTGAAGCTTTCTTT. The encoded protein is CASSRDREGTEAFF.

The chain joins TRBV30 to TRBJ1-5, with a weak D call TRBD1 (5 bases). Looked up from germline, CDR1 is GTSNPN and CDR2 is SVGIG (reference sequence). Deletions cut 2 bases from V and 5 bases from J, with 10 bases between. This CDR3 is built from 13 residues. CDR3 in DNA: TGTGCCTGGAGTACGGGGCGAGATCAGCCCCAGCATTTT. It codes for CAWSTGRDQPQHF.

This clonotype was detected ten times or more. The chain has TRBV12-3 or TRBV12-4 and TRBJ1-5; no definite D call. V was trimmed by 6 bases and J by 4 bases, leaving 10 bases between them. The CDR3 contains 13 residues. CDR3 protein: CASRDTGNQPQHF. The CDR3 DNA sequence: TGTGCCAGCAGAGACACTGGAAATCAGCCCCAGCATTTT.

This clonotype was observed a handful of times. The rearrangement links TRBV11-1 to TRBJ2-5, with 8 bases aligning to TRBD1. V shed 5 bases, J shed 3 bases, and the junction held 5 bases outside the gene matches. CDR1 is SGHAT and CDR2 is FQDESV in the germline V gene (reference sequence). The CDR3 has 14 residues. In DNA, the CDR3 is TGTGCCAGCAGCCCGGGACAGGATGAAGAGACCCAGTACTTC. Protein: CASSPGQDEETQYF.

This clonotype was counted between two and nine times. The gene calls are TRBV7-2 and TRBJ2-1; tentative D call: TRBD1 (5 bases). The germline V gene encodes CDR1 SGHTA and CDR2 FQGNSA. The CDR3 runs 14 residues. Trimming shortened V by 2 bases and J by 6 bases, and 11 bases separated the two germline ends. Here the CDR3 reads CASSLQGPPNEQFF. Written as DNA, the CDR3 is TGTGCCAGCAGCTTACAGGGTCCTCCCAATGAGCAGTTCTTC. The full variable domain, its missing parts supplied by reference TRBV7-2 and TRBJ2-1, is GAGVSQSPSNKVTEKGKDVELRCDPISGHTALYWYRQSLGQGLEFLIYFQGNSAPDKSGLPSDRFSAERTGGSVSTLTIQRTQQEDSAVYLCASSLQGPPNEQFFGPGTRLTVL.

This clonotype was detected many times. The V gene is TRBV18, the J gene TRBJ1-1; D gene ambiguous. CDR1 KGHSH and CDR2 LQKENI come from the germline V gene. The CDR3 runs 14 residues. Trimming took off 3 bases at V and 0 bases at J, with 8 bases between the two ends. The CDR3 here is CASSPGTMNTEAFF. The CDR3, as DNA: TGTGCCAGCTCACCGGGTACCATGAACACTGAAGCTTTCTTT.

In this sample, this clonotype turned up many times. The rearrangement links TRBV20-1 to TRBJ2-7; 12 bases line up with TRBD2. The CDR3 is made up of 16 amino acids. The ends lost 0 bases at V and 2 bases at J; junction bases unmatched: 5. CDR1 DFQATT and CDR2 SNEGSKA come from the germline V gene (reference sequence). The CDR3 DNA is TGCAGTGCTAGAGATGCGGCTAGCGGGAGGGCCTACGAGCAGTACTTC. Translating gives CSARDAASGRAYEQYF.

This clonotype has a count of ten or more. At one end the junction does not follow the germline gene, possibly because of a read error. The chain employs TRBV7-6 and TRBJ1-5; D is unclear. The CDR3 contains 14 residues. The germline V gene encodes CDR1 SGHVS and CDR2 FNYEAQ. The CDR3, as DNA: TGCGCCAGCAGCTTGGGATCGGGCAATCAGCCCCAGCATTTT. Encoded protein: CASSLGSGNQPQHF.

The chain combines TRBV12-3 or TRBV12-4 with TRBJ1-2; D may be TRBD1 (5 bases). This CDR3 has 15 amino acids. V was pared by 1 base and J by 0 bases, with 9 bases between. The CDR3 region has the DNA TGTGCCAGCAGTTTAGAGGGGATCGCTAACTATGGCTACACCTTC. Protein: CASSLEGIANYGYTF.

The genes are TRBV27 and TRBJ2-6, with D tentatively TRBD2 (6 bases). The CDR3 totals 16 residues. Looked up from germline, CDR1 is MNHEY and CDR2 is SMNVEV (reference sequence). Deletions cut 8 bases from V and 1 base from J, with 15 bases between. CDR3 nucleotide sequence: TGTGCCAGCGGCCTCGGGGGTCGGTCTGGGGCCAACGTCCTGACTTTC. Protein sequence: CASGLGGRSGANVLTF.

This chain connects TRBV11-2 to TRBJ1-6, with 8 bases matching TRBD1. CDR1 is SGHAT and CDR2 is FQNNGV in the germline V gene. The CDR3 runs 15 residues. The ends lost 1 base at V and 7 bases at J; junction bases unmatched: 3. The chain's CDR3 is CASSLGDRGNSPLHF. In DNA, the CDR3 is TGTGCCAGCAGCTTAGGCGACAGGGGAAATTCACCCCTCCACTTT.

This clonotype has ten or more counts. The chain employs TRBV29-1 and TRBJ2-1, with 12 bases that match TRBD2. Germline trimming cut 1 base from V and 8 bases from J; bases unmatched to any gene: 9. Germline CDR1 SQVTM, CDR2 ANQGSEA. The CDR3 is 16 amino acids. The CDR3 is CSVEGETSGSGDEQFF. CDR3 nucleotide sequence: TGCAGCGTTGAAGGCGAGACTAGCGGGAGCGGAGATGAGCAGTTCTTC.

This sequence joins TRBV6-1 and TRBJ1-1; D might be TRBD1 (6 bases). CDR1 and CDR2 from the germline V gene are MNHNS and SASEGT. The germline V and J ends were trimmed by 6 bases and 0 bases, with 17 bases remaining between them. The CDR3 sequence is 16 residues long. Here the CDR3 reads CASSQVQGFMNTEAFF. CDR3 in DNA: TGTGCCAGCAGCCAAGTACAGGGATTCATGAACACTGAAGCTTTCTTT.

Ten or more counts support this clonotype. The chain couples TRBV28 to TRBJ2-1; TRBD2 agrees at 8 bases. Losses at the gene ends were 9 bases for V and 2 bases for J; bases not matched to a gene: 6. CDR1 and CDR2 (germline): MDHEN, SYDVKM. This CDR3 is 14 amino acids long. The CDR3 loop reads CASQSGGAYNEQFF. The CDR3, as DNA: TGTGCCAGTCAATCGGGAGGGGCCTACAATGAGCAGTTCTTC.

This chain uses TRBV2 with TRBJ2-1; 11 nucleotides agree with TRBD2. J gave up 4 bases and V 6 bases, and 5 bases lay outside the gene matches. Germline loops: CDR1 SNHLY, CDR2 FYNNEI. CDR3 length: 15 residues. In DNA, the CDR3 is TGTGCCAGCAGGGGACTAGCGGACTATTACAATGAGCAGTTCTTC. Residues: CASRGLADYYNEQFF.

The chain has TRBV12-3 or TRBV12-4 and TRBJ2-3; 10 bases are shared with TRBD2. The CDR3 contains 17 residues. Unmatched junction bases numbered 8, after V lost 3 bases and J lost 2 bases. CDR3 nucleotide sequence: TGTGCCAGCAGTTTTTCCCTCGGGACTAGCGACACAGATACGCAGTATTTT. The encoded protein is CASSFSLGTSDTDTQYF.

This clonotype appeared a few times. The V call is TRBV6-5, the J call TRBJ2-7; D is unclear. Germline V lookup: CDR1 MNHEY, CDR2 SVGAGI. The CDR3 is 15 amino acids. V shed 0 bases and J shed 0 bases, with 9 bases lying between them. The CDR3 spells CASSYSQTNSYEQYF. The CDR3 nucleotides are TGTGCCAGCAGTTACTCACAGACAAACTCCTACGAGCAGTACTTC.

In its sample, this clonotype was seen a few times. The V call is TRBV29-1, the J call TRBJ2-5, with TRBD2 as a possible D gene (6 bases). The CDR3 has 16 residues. V lost 4 bases, J lost 0 bases, and 18 bases lay in between. Germline V gene lookup returns CDR1 SQVTM and CDR2 ANQGSEA. The CDR3 nucleotides are TGCAGCGTTGGGACTACTAGGTGGGGGAACCAAGAGACCCAGTACTTC. This translates into CSVGTTRWGNQETQYF.